Listed here are 12 T cell receptor beta chains from one sample, sequenced in a study of graft-versus-host responses after intestinal transplantation. Profiling relied on immunoSEQ multiplex PCR, and the TCRdb table lists in-frame clones only, not all of them. The profile covers over 100,000 clones, with 90% to 95% appearing a single time and over 2.5% taken by the ten largest. These receptors have no known antigen. Sequencing was performed on unstimulated CD8+ T cells sorted from spleen or lymph node cells, taken before intestinal transplant. These receptor sequences come from a human donor who received an intestinal transplant.

This clone is a singleton in its sample. The rearrangement uses TRBV19 and TRBJ2-7, with D uncertain. Trimming took off 11 bases at V and 2 bases at J, with 25 bases between the two ends. Germline V gene sequence: CDR1 LNHDA, CDR2 SQIVND (reference sequence). The CDR3 length is 16 residues. The CDR3 loop reads CAPHAGRLDLTYEQYF. The CDR3 DNA sequence: TGTGCCCCCCACGCAGGTCGTCTGGACCTTACCTACGAGCAGTACTTC.

The chain recombines TRBV7-5 with TRBJ2-5. TRBV7-5 is designated a pseudogene. The CDR3 has 13 amino acids. The chain's CDR3 is CVRSLGGQETQYF. The CDR3 DNA follows: TGTGTCAGAAGCTTAGGGGGACAAGAGACCCAGTACTTC.

This chain connects TRBV6-4 to TRBJ2-2, with D unclear. Trimming pared 11 bases from V and 5 bases from J, leaving 15 bases between. The CDR3 covers 13 residues. Germline CDR1 reads MRHNA; CDR2 reads SNTAGT. The CDR3 is CAGPSSGTGELFF. Here the CDR3 DNA reads TGTGCCGGACCGTCCTCCGGGACCGGGGAGCTGTTTTTT.

This chain links TRBV6-5 with TRBJ1-2, with D perhaps TRBD1 (5 bases). The length of the CDR3 is 14 residues. Germline loops: CDR1 MNHEY, CDR2 SVGAGI. The V and J ends lost 10 bases and 1 base respectively, with 16 bases between them. CDR3 DNA sequence: TGTGCCATCCCCCGGTGGGGCCTTAACTATGGCTACACCTTC. Translation gives CAIPRWGLNYGYTF.

V usage is TRBV11-2 and J usage is TRBJ2-1; no firm D call. Trimming pared 2 bases from V and 9 bases from J, leaving 5 bases between. The CDR3 spans 11 residues. The germline V gene encodes CDR1 SGHAT and CDR2 FQNNGV. The CDR3 protein is CASSLSLEQFF. DNA of the CDR3: TGTGCCAGCAGCTTAAGCCTTGAGCAGTTCTTC. The entire variable domain, with the rest obtained from reference TRBV11-2 and TRBJ2-1, is as follows: EAGVAQSPRYKIIEKRQSVAFWCNPISGHATLYWYQQILGQGPKLLIQFQNNGVVDDSQLPKDRFSAERLKGVDSTLKIQPAKLEDSAVYLCASSLSLEQFFGPGTRLTVL.

V and J are TRBV9 and TRBJ1-2, with 8 nucleotides matching TRBD1. CDR3 size: 15 residues. V shed 3 bases, J shed 4 bases, and the junction held 8 bases outside the gene matches. Germline V CDR1 and CDR2: SGDLS, YYNGEE. The CDR3: CASSAQGGISYGYTF. As DNA, the CDR3 is TGTGCCAGCAGCGCACAGGGGGGAATTTCCTATGGCTACACCTTC.

This chain links TRBV28 with TRBJ1-2; TRBD1 matches 7 bases. J lost 5 bases, V lost 6 bases, and 9 bases had no gene match. Germline CDR1 MDHEN, CDR2 SYDVKM. This CDR3 comprises 14 residues. DNA for the CDR3: TGTGCCAGCAGGCCGGGACAGTGGGGATATGGCTACACCTTC. It codes for CASRPGQWGYGYTF.

The chain employs TRBV27 and TRBJ2-3; TRBD2 matches 7 bases. The CDR3 is 13 amino acids. With 6 bases clipped from V and 4 bases from J, the junction kept 4 bases outside the gene matches. CDR1 and CDR2 (germline): MNHEY, SMNVEV (reference sequence). This CDR3 reads CASSRDYPDTQYF. CDR3 nucleotide sequence: TGTGCCAGCAGCCGGGACTACCCAGATACGCAGTATTTT.

As regards this clone: A junction boundary mismatches the germline segment, possibly from a read error. This chain links TRBV15 with TRBJ1-1; 8 bases agree with TRBD1. This CDR3 region has 15 residues. From germline, CDR1 is LNHNV and CDR2 YYDKDF (reference sequence). The CDR3 here is CATSRDRGLNTEAFF. As DNA, the CDR3 is TGTGCCACCAGCCGAGACAGGGGTTTGAACACTGAAGCTTTCTTT.

This chain connects TRBV28 to TRBJ2-1; TRBD2 aligns across 7 bases. V gave up 2 bases and J gave up 0 bases; unmatched junction bases: 1. This CDR3 comprises 15 residues. In germline, CDR1 is MDHEN, CDR2 SYDVKM. The CDR3 protein is CASSLGDYSYNEQFF. The CDR3 DNA is TGTGCCAGCAGTTTAGGGGACTACTCCTACAATGAGCAGTTCTTC.

The chain carries TRBV7-8 and TRBJ1-2; 7 nucleotides agree with TRBD1. J gave up 8 bases and V 5 bases, and 14 bases lay outside the gene matches. There are 15 residues in the CDR3. CDR1 is SGHVS and CDR2 is FQNEAQ in the germline V gene. The CDR3 spells CASSPQGGGARGYTF. Here the CDR3 DNA reads TGTGCCAGCAGCCCTCAGGGGGGGGGCGCAAGGGGCTACACCTTC. Looking up the rest from reference TRBV7-8 and TRBJ1-2 gives the full variable domain: GAGVSQSPRYKVAKRGQDVALRCDPISGHVSLFWYQQALGQGPEFLTYFQNEAQLDKSGLPSDRFFAERPEGSVSTLKIQRTQQEDSAVYLCASSPQGGGARGYTFGSGTRLTVV.

The CDR3 reads CASVASEAFF. In DNA, the CDR3 is TGTGCCAGCGTAGCGTCTGAAGCTTTCTTT. The V and J genes are TRBV6-6 and TRBJ1-1; no clear D gene. V gave up 8 bases and J gave up 6 bases, with 7 bases separating them. Germline V gives CDR1 MNHNY, CDR2 SVGAGI (reference sequence). CDR3 length: 10 residues.